Detailed here is one TCR beta chain. Antigen specificity is unknown. This sample was taken from a study of cytomegalovirus exposure and HLA in healthy donors. Findings and limits, study-wide: One later analysis, an examination of the 100 to 150 validation repertoires, found that first-cohort TCR clusters tended to co-occur in them. Specificity of a few CMV-associated chains for CMV antigens was verified in vitro.

The protocol was immunoSEQ multiplex PCR, while the TCRdb copy is restricted to in-frame clones and leaves out a portion. The top ten clones hold 10% of a sample with about 160,000 clones, approximately 89% of them seen once. V was clipped by 6 bases and J by 4 bases; unmatched bases: 8. There are 15 residues in the CDR3. CDR1 MNHEY and CDR2 SVGAGI come from the germline V gene. The source is a woman aged 18-29 years in good health and CMV-seropositive. This chain uses TRBV6-5 with TRBJ2-2; 7 nucleotides match TRBD2. The sample taken for sequencing was PBMCs. CDR3 bases: TGTGCCAGCAGGATAGGACTAGTAAGCACCGGGGAGCTGTTTTTT. Translation: CASRIGLVSTGELFF.